The rows below give T cell receptor beta chains drawn from one sample of a study of blood T cell repertoires in COVID-19. Assay used: immunoSEQ multiplex PCR; TCRdb lists only in-frame clones, some missing. This table has 95,000 to 150,000 clones, 80% appearing once. Sequenced material: peripheral blood. These receptors all come from a man between 60 and 75 years old with active or convalescent COVID-19. The CDR3 runs from the conserved cysteine through the conserved F or W.

TRBJ1-2	TRBV28	CASSFGQGGLIVYGYTF
TRBJ1-6	TRBV6-5	CASSYRGPNSPLHF
TRBJ2-7	TRBV13	CATLTSGSYEQYF
TRBJ2-1	TRBV29-1	CSVDGTSGSGDEQFF
TRBJ2-1	TRBV6-5	CASSSPRTGDNEQFF
TRBJ2-1	TRBV24-1	CATSDPPGGRGYEQFF
TRBJ2-3	TRBV7-9	CASSLNRGQDTQYF
TRBJ2-6	TRBV7-2	CASSLLPGQVVPGANVLTF
TRBJ1-2	TRBV28	CASRPTGTGNGYTF
TRBJ1-5	TRBV19	CASSIGDRINQPQHF
TRBJ2-3	TRBV12-3/TRBV12-4	CASRLSTDTQYF
TRBJ2-7	TRBV30	CAWSFRGNSYEQYF
TRBJ2-7	TRBV27	CASSLDPRGMGYEQYF
TRBJ1-1	TRBV29-1	CSVTTALNTEAFF
TRBJ2-7	TRBV4-2	CASSHLFGSYEQYF
TRBJ2-3	TRBV9	CASSVTELPDTQYF
TRBJ2-5	TRBV6-6	CASSPPGQETQYF
TRBJ2-7	TRBV12-5	CASGWDRGYEQYF
TRBJ2-5	TRBV11-2	CASSLVAGGVETQYF
TRBJ2-3	TRBV5-1	CASSSSRGTDTQYF
TRBJ1-1	TRBV9	CASSAQVSPVEPFF
TRBJ2-2	TRBV28	CASSLSETGELFF
TRBJ2-5	TRBV7-2	CASSLVHLEETQYF
TRBJ2-3	TRBV4-1	CASSQPDRGYTDTQYF
TRBJ2-7	TRBV29-1	CSVEKAGGGEQYF
TRBJ2-7	TRBV5-5	CASSLEGWGSEQYF
TRBJ2-3	TRBV11-2	CASSSRDRGVVADTQYF
TRBJ1-2	TRBV25-1	CATTGGVYGYTF
TRBJ2-1	TRBV29-1	CSVDESPSGSVIWYNEQFF
TRBJ1-2	TRBV28	CASVSQGGSNYGYTF
TRBJ1-1	TRBV3-1/TRBV3-2	CASSRQGGNTEAFF
TRBJ2-7	TRBV9	CASSVAAGGPIEQYF
TRBJ2-5	TRBV7-9	CASSSTSGRRRETQYF
TRBJ1-2	TRBV6-5	CASTLGGVDYGYTF
TRBJ2-7	TRBV5-1	CASSVTSALYEQYF
TRBJ1-5	TRBV5-5	CASSLIPLADSNNQPQHF
TRBJ1-1	TRBV15	CATSTQGFEAFF
TRBJ1-4	TRBV4-1	CASSQVDRGLRSNEKLFF
TRBJ2-7	TRBV29-1	CSVWTALYEQYF
TRBJ2-1	TRBV3-1/TRBV3-2	CASSQEGLAAYNEQFF
TRBJ2-1	TRBV5-8	CASSFGGATYNEQFF
TRBJ2-5	TRBV5-1	CASSPGTFQETQYF
TRBJ2-7	TRBV23-1	CASSHLVRGYEQYF
TRBJ2-3	TRBV23-1	CARKKGGTGTYTDTQYF
TRBJ2-2	TRBV11-3	CASSPEGGSANTGELFF
TRBJ2-1	TRBV3-1/TRBV3-2	CASSQDRQRASYNEQFF
TRBJ1-6	TRBV12-3/TRBV12-4	CASSAGGGSPLHF
TRBJ2-7	TRBV6-9	CATRGRSSYEQYF
TRBJ2-6	TRBV7-3	CASSGPRDRSPSGANVLTF
TRBJ2-7	TRBV18	CASSPPSGHPYEQYF
TRBJ2-1	TRBV11-1	CASSFLARSYNEQFF
TRBJ2-7	TRBV5-1	CASSLQVSYEQYF
TRBJ2-7	TRBV15	CATSRGRTGDEQYF
TRBJ2-1	TRBV7-3	CASSSQARAVYEQFF
TRBJ2-6	TRBV6-2/TRBV6-3	CASSLSRYSGANVLTF